Shown below are 30 T cell receptor beta chains from a single sample sequenced in a study of Ad26.COV2.S vaccination and SARS-CoV-2 variants. Data came from immunoSEQ multiplex PCR; TCRdb stores just in-frame clones and leaves some out. The sample consists of hundreds of thousands of clones, roughly 84% of them appearing once. Documented treatment: about 20 received Ad26.COV2.S at low or high dose, single or two shots; five or six received placebo; per-sample allocation not given. Collection of the samples took place on day 63 after the first injection of vaccine or placebo. The sample was peripheral blood, taken in a trial of Ad26.COV2.S vaccine versus placebo. The receptor source for this set is a person between 18 and 59 years old who received the Ad26.COV2.S COVID-19 vaccine or a placebo.

This chain links TRBV30 with TRBJ1-6, with D possibly being TRBD1 (5 bases). Germline CDR1 and CDR2: GTSNPN and SVGIG (reference sequence). The CDR3 runs to 14 residues. Trimming left V 0 bases short and J 4 bases short, with 7 bases between. CDR3 DNA sequence: TGTGCCTGGAGTGTCGACAGTTATAATTCACCCCTCCACTTT. This gives the protein CAWSVDSYNSPLHF.

The chain combines TRBV5-1 with TRBJ2-1; no clear D. In germline, CDR1 is SGHRS, CDR2 YFSETQ. V lost 2 bases and J lost 8, with 11 bases in between. The CDR3 covers 13 residues. This CDR3 reads CASSFTGADEQFF. The CDR3 DNA sequence: TGCGCCAGCAGCTTTACCGGCGCCGATGAGCAGTTCTTC.

This clone was counted between two and nine times. J is TRBJ1-3 and V is TRBV18; tentative D call: TRBD1 (5 bases). The V gene lost 6 bases and the J gene lost 0 bases, with 9 bases spanning the gap. CDR1 and CDR2 from the germline V gene are KGHSH and LQKENI. The CDR3 contains 14 residues. The CDR3 nucleotides read TGTGCCAGCTCTCAAGGACACTCTGGAAACACCATATATTTT. Its translation: CASSQGHSGNTIYF.

CDR3 sequence (DNA): TGTGCCAGCCAGGGGGATCCAAACTATGGCTACACCTTC. Residues: CASQGDPNYGYTF. The chain employs TRBV2 and TRBJ1-2; TRBD1 agrees at 7 bases. V was pared by 8 bases and J by 2 bases, with 5 bases of the junction left unmatched. In germline, CDR1 is SNHLY, CDR2 FYNNEI. The CDR3 runs to 13 residues.

This clone was picked up a small number of times. V and J are TRBV7-9 and TRBJ2-5, with 8 bases identical to TRBD1. The CDR3 totals 16 residues. Trimming took 1 base from V and 5 from J; bases not matched to a gene: 9. CDR1 is SEHNR and CDR2 is FQNEAQ in the germline V gene (reference sequence). DNA of the CDR3: TGTGCCAGCAGCTTAGACGACAGGGGAGAAACGGAGACCCAGTACTTC. Translated: CASSLDDRGETETQYF.

This chain uses TRBV5-1 with TRBJ2-7, with 8 nucleotides matching TRBD1. Germline values: CDR1 SGHRS, CDR2 YFSETQ. V lost 4 bases to trimming and J lost 4 bases; unmatched junction nucleotides: 16. The CDR3 has 17 residues. The CDR3 nucleotides are TGCGCCAGCAGCCCCGAGGGGACAGGTCTAATGGGGTACGAGCAGTACTTC. This encodes CASSPEGTGLMGYEQYF.

The chain joins TRBV7-6 to TRBJ2-6; tentative D call: TRBD1 (5 bases). The germline V gene encodes CDR1 SGHVS and CDR2 FNYEAQ. V lost 0 bases and J 3 bases, leaving 9 bases between the germline ends. This CDR3 is built from 16 residues. CDR3 nucleotide sequence: TGTGCCAGCAGCTTAGCGGGTACAGGTGGGGCCAACGTCCTGACTTTC. Amino acids: CASSLAGTGGANVLTF.

The genes are TRBV7-8 and TRBJ2-7, with D perhaps TRBD1 or TRBD2 (5 bases each). The CDR3 runs to 15 residues. V gave up 0 bases and J gave up 7 bases, with 16 bases separating them. CDR1 and CDR2 (germline): SGHVS, FQNEAQ. The CDR3 nucleotides are TGTGCCAGCAGCTTAGCCGGGACCCCCACGGGGGAGCAGTACTTC. It is translated as CASSLAGTPTGEQYF.

The rearrangement links TRBV29-1 to TRBJ2-3; TRBD2 matches 7 bases. Trimming cost V 7 bases and J 2 bases; bases outside gene matches: 9. The CDR3 has 14 residues. CDR1 is SQVTM and CDR2 is ANQGSEA in the germline V gene. The CDR3 DNA reads as TGCAGCGCCGCTTTGGGGGGGTACACAGATACGCAGTATTTT. This gives the protein CSAALGGYTDTQYF.

V and J are TRBV6-6 and TRBJ1-2; TRBD1 matches 7 bases. The ends lost 5 bases at V and 6 bases at J; junction bases unmatched: 9. The CDR3 length is 14 residues. The V gene's germline CDR1 is MNHNY and CDR2 SVGAGI (reference sequence). The CDR3 protein is CASSATGAGDGYTF. The CDR3 region has the DNA TGTGCCAGCAGTGCCACAGGGGCTGGGGATGGCTACACCTTC.

The rearrangement joins TRBV7-9 to TRBJ2-7; D unclear. The CDR3 length is 16 residues. V shed 5 bases and J shed 1 base, with 18 bases lying between them. The germline V gene encodes CDR1 SEHNR and CDR2 FQNEAQ (reference sequence). CDR3 nucleotides: TGTGCCAGCAGCCTAACAGTCCCCTGGAGATCCTACGAGCAGTACTTC. Protein product: CASSLTVPWRSYEQYF.

The chain combines TRBV28 with TRBJ2-4, with 8 nucleotides matching TRBD1. V lost 11 bases to trimming and J lost 11 bases; unmatched junction nucleotides: 17. The CDR3 spans 14 residues. Germline loops: CDR1 MDHEN, CDR2 SYDVKM. The DNA of the CDR3 is TGTGCCGGAGTCCTCACCGACAGGGGATCTCTTCAGTACTTC. Translated: CAGVLTDRGSLQYF.

This rearrangement joins TRBV4-1 to TRBJ2-7; D is unclear. CDR1 is MGHRA and CDR2 is YSYEKL in the germline V gene. The V and J ends lost 3 bases and 3 bases respectively, with 9 bases between them. The CDR3 spans 13 residues. The CDR3 spells CASSHGGFYEQYF. The CDR3, as DNA: TGCGCCAGCAGCCATGGTGGGTTCTACGAGCAGTACTTC.

The chain carries TRBV7-8 and TRBJ1-4; possible D gene TRBD1, 6 bases. The CDR3 has 14 residues. The germline CDR1 and CDR2 sequences are SGHVS and FQNEAQ. Trimming removed 5 bases at V and 5 bases at J, with 12 bases between. The DNA for the CDR3 is TGTGCCAGCAGCGAGGGGGGCTGGAATGAAAAACTGTTTTTT. The encoded protein is CASSEGGWNEKLFF.

This rearrangement joins TRBV19 to TRBJ2-7, with 7 bases fitting TRBD1. This CDR3 region has 13 residues. V lost 6 bases, J lost 5 bases, and 7 bases stayed unmatched. CDR1 and CDR2 from the germline V gene are LNHDA and SQIVND (reference sequence). CDR3 in DNA: TGTGCCAGTAGACGACAGGGAACCCACGAGCAGTACTTC. Amino acids: CASRRQGTHEQYF.

The chain joins TRBV4-2 to TRBJ2-3; 7 bases line up with TRBD2. The CDR3 length is 14 residues. Germline V lookup: CDR1 LGHNA, CDR2 YNFKEQ. Trimming removed 6 bases from V and 2 bases from J; junction bases left unmatched: 5. The CDR3 sequence: CASRSGLLTDTQYF. The CDR3, as DNA: TGTGCCAGCAGATCGGGACTACTCACAGATACGCAGTATTTT.

The J gene is TRBJ2-2, the V gene TRBV7-3, with 9 bases identical to TRBD2. Looked up from germline, CDR1 is SGHTA and CDR2 is FQGTGA. The ends lost 4 bases at V and 6 bases at J; junction bases unmatched: 9. The CDR3 is made up of 16 amino acids. Here the CDR3 reads CASSSQAGGRSGELFF. The CDR3 region has the DNA TGTGCCAGCAGCTCCCAAGCGGGGGGAAGGTCCGGGGAGCTGTTTTTT.

This chain uses TRBV27 with TRBJ1-2; TRBD1 is a possible D gene (5 bases). The CDR3 covers 14 residues. Germline assignment: CDR1 MNHEY and CDR2 SMNVEV (reference sequence). Trimming cost V 0 bases and J 8 bases, with 13 bases left between them. The CDR3 region is CASSLSLTVGGYTF. CDR3 in DNA: TGTGCCAGCAGTTTATCGCTGACAGTTGGGGGCTACACCTTC.

A single count supports this clone. The chain recombines TRBV27 with TRBJ1-6; no reliable D call. The CDR3 spans 14 residues. Germline V gene data show CDR1 as MNHEY and CDR2 as SMNVEV (reference sequence). V was pared by 2 bases and J by 8 bases, with 10 bases between. CDR3 in DNA: TGTGCCAGCAGTTTAAAAAAGAGGGATTCACCCCTCCACTTT. It is translated as CASSLKKRDSPLHF.

The gene calls are TRBV10-3 and TRBJ2-3, with 12 bases that match TRBD2. Germline CDR1 and CDR2: ENHRY and SYGVKD. With 7 bases clipped from V and 5 bases from J, the junction kept 10 bases outside the gene matches. The CDR3 runs to 16 residues. CDR3 sequence (DNA): TGTGCCATCACATCAGGGCTAGCGGGGGGGCGAGATACGCAGTATTTT. The encoded protein is CAITSGLAGGRDTQYF.

The chain has TRBV10-3 and TRBJ2-1, with D possibly matching TRBD1 (6 bases). Germline V CDR1 and CDR2: ENHRY, SYGVKD. Trimming removed 0 bases at V and 5 bases at J, with 14 bases between. This CDR3 comprises 16 residues. CDR3 DNA sequence: TGTGCCATCAGTGAGTCCCCGACAGGTTATAACAATGAGCAGTTCTTC. This translates into CAISESPTGYNNEQFF.

The chain has TRBV3-1 (or the pseudogene TRBV3-2) and TRBJ1-4; no clear D. Germline V gives CDR1 LGHDT, CDR2 YNNKEL (reference sequence). The V end was cut by 5 bases, the J end by 4 bases, with 11 bases between. The CDR3 is 14 residues long. CDR3 bases: TGTGCCAGCAGCTTCCGCGAACATAATGAAAAACTGTTTTTT. Translation gives CASSFREHNEKLFF.

The rearrangement joins TRBV9 to TRBJ2-1, with 9 bases lining up with TRBD1. The CDR3 covers 15 residues. The trim removed 6 bases at V and 3 bases at J, leaving 7 bases unmatched. CDR1 and CDR2 (germline): SGDLS, YYNGEE. The CDR3 here is CASTHPGQGYNEQFF. CDR3 DNA sequence: TGTGCCAGCACCCACCCGGGACAGGGCTACAATGAGCAGTTCTTC.

V and J are TRBV12-5 and TRBJ2-1; D gene ambiguous. Per the germline V gene, CDR1 is LGHNT and CDR2 is FRNRAP. V was cut by 7 bases and J by 7 bases, with 14 bases left in between. The length of the CDR3 is 13 residues. The CDR3, as DNA: TGTGCTAGTGCGATGAAGAATAATAATGAGCAGTTCTTC. This codes for CASAMKNNNEQFF.

The rearrangement links TRBV7-6 to TRBJ2-1; D possibly corresponds to TRBD2 (5 bases). CDR1 SGHVS and CDR2 FNYEAQ come from the germline V gene. Trimming cost V 5 bases and J 8 bases, with 25 bases left between them. This CDR3 has 17 amino acids. CDR3 region: CASSASQAQGLYDEQFF. The CDR3 bases are TGTGCCAGCAGCGCTAGCCAGGCACAAGGCCTTTACGATGAGCAGTTCTTC. Filled out from reference TRBV7-6 and TRBJ2-1, the complete variable domain reads GAGVSQSPRYKVTKRGQDVALRCDPISGHVSLYWYRQALGQGPEFLTYFNYEAQQDKSGLPNDRFSAERPEGSISTLTIQRTEQRDSAMYRCASSASQAQGLYDEQFFGPGTRLTVL.

J is TRBJ1-2 and V is TRBV3-1 (or the pseudogene TRBV3-2); D is unresolved. V shed 1 base and J shed 4 bases, with 10 bases lying between them. The CDR3 spans 14 residues. Germline V CDR1 and CDR2: LGHDT, YNNKEL (reference sequence). CDR3: CASSQGRELYGYTF. CDR3 nucleotides: TGTGCCAGCAGCCAAGGGAGGGAACTCTATGGCTACACCTTC.

J is TRBJ1-1 and V is TRBV19; D remains ambiguous. Germline V lookup: CDR1 LNHDA, CDR2 SQIVND (reference sequence). The CDR3 sequence is 15 residues long. V was clipped by 6 bases and J by 4 bases, with 18 bases between them. The CDR3 DNA reads TGTGCCAGTAGGATTAGCGGGCATGAGAGCACTGAAGCTTTCTTT. It is translated as CASRISGHESTEAFF.

This clone was detected once. The V gene is TRBV6-5, the J gene TRBJ2-4, with no clear D. Germline V gene data show CDR1 as MNHEY and CDR2 as SVGAGI. V was clipped by 6 bases and J by 3 bases, with 6 bases between them. The CDR3 is made up of 12 amino acids. The CDR3 DNA sequence: TGTGCCAGCAGCACGGGCAAAAACATTCAGTACTTC. It specifies CASSTGKNIQYF.

V is TRBV6-2 or TRBV6-3 and J is TRBJ2-7; 10 nucleotides match TRBD1. Trimming removed 0 bases from V and 3 bases from J; junction bases left unmatched: 5. CDR3 length: 16 amino acids. Germline values: CDR1 MNHEY, CDR2 SVGEGT. In DNA form, the CDR3 reads TGTGCCAGCAGTTACTCGCCGGGGACAGGGGACTACGAGCAGTACTTC. Its translation is CASSYSPGTGDYEQYF.

The chain uses TRBV4-1 and TRBJ1-2; D uncertain. The CDR3 is 15 amino acids. From germline, CDR1 is MGHRA and CDR2 YSYEKL. Trimming cost V 1 base and J 4 bases, with 13 bases left between them. CDR3 bases: TGCGCCAGCAGCCAAGCCTCGTTGAGCCTCTATGGCTACACCTTC. It specifies CASSQASLSLYGYTF.